These 30 T cell receptor beta chains came from one sample sequenced in a study of T cell repertoires in cytomegalovirus infection. One entry per CDR3 protein results from TCRdb running MiXCR on the reads. The sample records hundreds of thousands of distinct CDR3 sequences, 15% to 20% being singletons. The material sequenced was PBMCs. These receptors were taken from a human donor in good health (CMV status not recorded). Some clones in this sample may be carry-over from other donors' samples.

V and J are TRBV20-1 and TRBJ2-7, with 7 bases lining up with TRBD1. With V trimmed by 3 bases and J by 0 bases, 2 bases remained unmatched. This CDR3 is built from 13 residues. Per germline, CDR1 DFQATT and CDR2 SNEGSKA (reference sequence). For the CDR3, the DNA is TGCAGTGCTAGGGACAGGATCTCCTACGAGCAGTACTTC. Translation gives CSARDRISYEQYF.

This clonotype was counted a few times. The V call is TRBV7-2, the J call TRBJ2-6, with D possibly TRBD1 on 5 matching bases. Trimming left V 5 bases short and J 0 bases short, with 11 bases between. Germline CDR1 reads SGHTA; CDR2 reads FQGNSA. CDR3 size: 16 residues. For the CDR3, the DNA is TGTGCCAGCAGCCAGGGCCCCGGCTCTGGGGCCAACGTCCTGACTTTC. This codes for CASSQGPGSGANVLTF.

This clonotype was picked up many times. This chain joins TRBV12-3 or TRBV12-4 and TRBJ1-4; no reliable D call. This CDR3 contains 14 residues. V lost 3 bases and J 3 bases, leaving 8 bases between the germline ends. CDR3 DNA: TGTGCCAGCAGTTTCGGGCTGGCTAATGAAAAACTGTTTTTT. Its protein is CASSFGLANEKLFF.

This clonotype has just one count. The CDR3: CASSLRFRDYGYTF. In DNA form, the CDR3 reads TGTGCCAGCAGTTTACGGTTCCGGGACTATGGCTACACCTTC. The J gene is TRBJ1-2, the V gene TRBV27; D call uncertain. This CDR3 comprises 14 residues. The V gene lost 2 bases and the J gene lost 3 bases, with 10 bases spanning the gap. CDR1 MNHEY and CDR2 SMNVEV come from the germline V gene (reference sequence).

The genes are TRBV29-1 and TRBJ2-1, with a weak D call TRBD2 (6 bases). Trimming took 1 base from V and 6 from J, leaving 13 bases between them. The CDR3 extends over 14 amino acids. Per the germline V gene, CDR1 is SQVTM and CDR2 is ANQGSEA. CDR3 loop: CSVEVGLPLNEQFF. CDR3 nucleotide sequence: TGCAGCGTTGAAGTGGGACTCCCTCTCAATGAGCAGTTCTTC.

The chain employs TRBV5-6 and TRBJ2-3; no definite D call. The CDR3 length is 16 residues. The germline gives CDR1 SGHDT, CDR2 YYEEEE. The ends were cut back, 4 bases at V and 1 base at J, with 16 bases in the middle. The CDR3: CASSDAPLRGTDTQYF. The DNA of the CDR3 is TGTGCCAGCAGCGATGCCCCCCTTAGGGGCACAGATACGCAGTATTTT.

The chain employs TRBV19 and TRBJ2-6; D unresolved. The CDR3 spans 14 residues. Trimming left V 3 bases short and J 4 bases short, with 7 bases between. The germline gives CDR1 LNHDA, CDR2 SQIVND (reference sequence). The CDR3 reads CASSMGTGANVLTF. The CDR3 bases are TGTGCCAGTAGTATGGGAACCGGGGCCAACGTCCTGACTTTC.

The chain links TRBV4-1 to TRBJ2-3; the D call may be TRBD1 or TRBD2 (5 bases each). The V end lost 1 base, the J end lost 3 bases, and 11 bases lay between the germline ends. This CDR3 has 15 amino acids. In germline, CDR1 is MGHRA, CDR2 YSYEKL. CDR3 in amino acids: CASSQASGQTDTQYF. The CDR3 region has the DNA TGCGCCAGCAGCCAAGCGTCGGGGCAGACAGATACGCAGTATTTT.

The V gene is TRBV29-1, the J gene TRBJ2-5; 7 nucleotides match TRBD1. V gave up 6 bases and J gave up 1 base; unmatched junction bases: 5. CDR3 size: 13 residues. Germline CDR1 is SQVTM and CDR2 is ANQGSEA. The CDR3 nucleotides read TGCAGCGTGGAGTGGGACAGCCAAGAGACCCAGTACTTC. It yields the protein CSVEWDSQETQYF.

This chain connects TRBV28 to TRBJ1-5; 7 bases map to TRBD1. The V gene end was trimmed by 2 bases and the J gene end by 7 bases; junction bases not matched to a gene: 5. Germline V gene lookup returns CDR1 MDHEN and CDR2 SYDVKM. The CDR3 consists of 14 residues. The CDR3 sequence: CASSLVGGRQPQHF. In DNA form, the CDR3 reads TGTGCCAGCAGTTTAGTAGGGGGCAGACAGCCCCAGCATTTT.

In its sample, this clonotype was seen a few times. V usage is TRBV28 and J usage is TRBJ1-5; D is perhaps TRBD1 (6 bases). This CDR3 is 13 amino acids long. V was shortened by 5 bases and J by 7 bases, with 12 bases between the two germline ends. Germline CDR1 MDHEN, CDR2 SYDVKM. The CDR3 nucleotides are TGTGCCAGCAGTCGTACAGGGTACCAGCCCCAGCATTTT. This translates into CASSRTGYQPQHF.

This rearrangement joins TRBV4-1 to TRBJ1-2; D perhaps matches TRBD1 (6 bases). Germline CDR1 and CDR2: MGHRA and YSYEKL. V dropped 0 bases and J dropped 6 bases, with 20 bases sitting between them. CDR3 length equals 17 residues. CDR3 nucleotides: TGCGCCAGCAGCCAAGAAGCTGGTTGGGGGGGCTTTGATGGCTACACCTTC. This encodes CASSQEAGWGGFDGYTF.

This clonotype was recorded a few times. V gene TRBV7-9 combines with J gene TRBJ2-3; D ambiguous. V was shortened by 2 bases and J by 6 bases, with 12 bases between the two germline ends. The CDR3 is 14 amino acids. Germline CDR1 and CDR2: SEHNR and FQNEAQ (reference sequence). Written as DNA, the CDR3 is TGTGCCAGCAGCTTAAGACTCATCGCGGATACGCAGTATTTT. Encoded protein: CASSLRLIADTQYF.

This clonotype was seen repeatedly, ten times or more. The chain uses TRBV7-2 and TRBJ1-1; tentative D call: TRBD1 (5 bases). This CDR3 contains 14 residues. V lost 3 bases and J 5 bases, leaving 13 bases between the germline ends. The germline gives CDR1 SGHTA, CDR2 FQGNSA. CDR3 region: CASSFGRVRTEAFF. CDR3 coding DNA: TGTGCCAGCAGCTTTGGCAGGGTAAGGACTGAAGCTTTCTTT.

This clonotype has at least ten counts. The chain has TRBV20-1 and TRBJ1-4; maybe TRBD1 (6 bases). Trimming removed 0 bases from V and 7 bases from J, with 15 bases in between. Germline-derived CDR1 and CDR2 are DFQATT and SNEGSKA (reference sequence). The CDR3 sequence is 15 residues long. As DNA, the CDR3 is TGCAGTGCTAGAGATGGGGGGCAAGACGGTGAAAAACTGTTTTTT. Its translation is CSARDGGQDGEKLFF.

This clonotype was seen at least ten times. The chain employs TRBV7-9 and TRBJ2-3; 10 positions agree with TRBD2. Trimming took 5 bases from V and 1 from J; bases not matched to a gene: 3. This CDR3 has 15 residues. Germline lookup yields CDR1 SEHNR and CDR2 FQNEAQ (reference sequence). CDR3 bases: TGTGCCAGCAGCCGGGGGACTAGCGGCACAGATACGCAGTATTTT. Translation gives CASSRGTSGTDTQYF.

Written as DNA, the CDR3 is TGTGCCAGCAGTGGAGTAAGTAGCAATCAGCCCCAGCATTTT. Translation gives CASSGVSSNQPQHF. The genes are TRBV28 and TRBJ1-5; the D is unclear. V was pared by 5 bases and J by 0 bases, with 8 bases between. CDR1 is MDHEN, CDR2 SYDVKM, per germline. CDR3 length: 14 residues. Together with reference TRBV28 and TRBJ1-5, the CDR3 gives the full variable domain: DVKVTQSSRYLVKRTGEKVFLECVQDMDHENMFWYRQDPGLGLRLIYFSYDVKMKEKGDIPEGYSVSREKKERFSLILESASTNQTSMYLCASSGVSSNQPQHFGDGTRLSIL.

The J gene is TRBJ1-1, the V gene TRBV9, with TRBD1 matching 7 bases. The CDR3 is 17 amino acids. Germline CDR1 and CDR2: SGDLS and YYNGEE. V gave up 0 bases and J gave up 0 bases; unmatched junction bases: 8. CDR3 in amino acids: CASSVDSTGVMNTEAFF. The CDR3 DNA follows: TGTGCCAGCAGCGTAGATAGCACAGGGGTCATGAACACTGAAGCTTTCTTT.

The chain employs TRBV6-2 or TRBV6-3 and TRBJ2-2; D remains unclear. Germline-derived CDR1 and CDR2 are MNHEY and SVGEGT. V gave up 7 bases and J gave up 5 bases, with 17 bases separating them. The CDR3 totals 15 residues. The CDR3 DNA is TGTGCCAGCAAAGGAAGGGCAGGCGAGACCGGGGAGCTGTTTTTT. Its translation: CASKGRAGETGELFF.

This clonotype occurred a few times. This rearrangement joins TRBV18 to TRBJ1-1, with D possibly being TRBD1 (6 bases). The CDR3 has 13 residues. The V end lost 1 base, the J end lost 7 bases, and 10 bases lay between the germline ends. The V gene's germline CDR1 is KGHSH and CDR2 LQKENI. The CDR3, as DNA: TGTGCCAGCTCACCACTACAGGGCAGTGAAGCTTTCTTT. Encoded protein: CASSPLQGSEAFF.

V and J are TRBV20-1 and TRBJ2-7; D may be TRBD2 (6 bases). CDR1 is DFQATT and CDR2 is SNEGSKA in the germline V gene (reference sequence). The CDR3 length is 12 residues. V lost 6 bases to trimming and J lost 2 bases, with 11 bases between them. CDR3 residues: CSAGGDTYEQYF. The CDR3 region has the DNA TGCAGTGCCGGCGGGGATACCTACGAGCAGTACTTC.

This chain joins TRBV7-2 and TRBJ2-1; 10 positions match TRBD2. The CDR3 has 15 residues. Germline V CDR1 and CDR2: SGHTA, FQGNSA. Trimming removed 4 bases from V and 3 bases from J; junction bases left unmatched: 3. The DNA for the CDR3 is TGTGCCAGCAGCTCCCGACTAGCGGGCTACAATGAGCAGTTCTTC. Protein sequence: CASSSRLAGYNEQFF.

Only a few counts were recorded for this clonotype. The rearrangement links TRBV19 to TRBJ1-1; D call uncertain. This CDR3 contains 12 residues. Trimming cost V 7 bases and J 0 bases, with 6 bases left between them. Germline V gene lookup returns CDR1 LNHDA and CDR2 SQIVND (reference sequence). The CDR3 loop reads CASISMNTEAFF. CDR3 nucleotides: TGTGCCAGTATCTCAATGAACACTGAAGCTTTCTTT.

This clonotype was detected ten times or more. The genes are TRBV10-3 and TRBJ2-1; weak D call: TRBD2 (6 bases). V was clipped by 8 bases and J by 8 bases, with 13 bases between them. CDR3 size: 12 residues. Germline V gives CDR1 ENHRY, CDR2 SYGVKD. This CDR3 is CAIGLTGDEQFF. In DNA form, the CDR3 reads TGTGCCATCGGGTTGACGGGGGATGAGCAGTTCTTC.

The V call is TRBV19, the J call TRBJ2-5; 7 bases fit TRBD1. After removal of 4 bases from V and 5 bases from J, the junction contained 7 bases not matched to a gene. This CDR3 spans 14 amino acids. Germline CDR1 reads LNHDA; CDR2 reads SQIVND (reference sequence). CDR3 sequence (DNA): TGTGCCAGTAGTAAAGAGACAGGGTGGGAGACCCAGTACTTC. Translated, it gives CASSKETGWETQYF.

This sequence joins TRBV4-1 and TRBJ1-5; D call uncertain. The CDR3 is 13 amino acids. Trimming pared 2 bases from V and 4 bases from J, leaving 6 bases between. Per the germline V gene, CDR1 is MGHRA and CDR2 is YSYEKL. CDR3 nucleotide sequence: TGCGCCAGCAGCCAACCCCTAAATCAGCCCCAGCATTTT. Translating it yields CASSQPLNQPQHF.

This clonotype was detected many times. The chain links TRBV7-2 to TRBJ1-2, with D perhaps matching TRBD1 (6 bases). Between the trimmed V and J ends, which lost 3 bases and 4 bases, there was a span of 12 bases. The CDR3 length is 14 residues. From germline, CDR1 is SGHTA and CDR2 FQGNSA. For the CDR3, the DNA is TGTGCCAGCAGCTTTAGCGTGGACAGCTATGGCTACACCTTC. This translates into CASSFSVDSYGYTF.

V and J are TRBV12-3 or TRBV12-4 and TRBJ1-1; the D is unclear. Trimming took 7 bases from V and 5 from J, leaving 11 bases between them. The CDR3 contains 12 residues. The CDR3 here is CASTTDGTEAFF. CDR3 DNA sequence: TGTGCCAGCACAACGGACGGTACTGAAGCTTTCTTT.

This clonotype was observed many times. The chain employs TRBV7-2 and TRBJ1-3; 9 bases are shared with TRBD1. Germline V gene lookup returns CDR1 SGHTA and CDR2 FQGNSA. CDR3 size: 15 residues. Trimming at V came to 3 bases and at J to 2 bases, leaving 2 bases not matched to a gene. The CDR3 coding sequence is TGTGCCAGCAGCTTGGGGACAGGGACTGGAAACACCATATATTTT. Its translation is CASSLGTGTGNTIYF.

This chain links TRBV18 with TRBJ2-3, with TRBD2 matching over 13 bases. CDR3 size: 19 residues. Germline V gives CDR1 KGHSH, CDR2 LQKENI. V shed 2 bases, J shed 0 bases, and the junction held 8 bases outside the gene matches. The CDR3: CASSPWRLAGGTSTDTQYF. CDR3 coding DNA: TGTGCCAGCTCACCATGGCGACTAGCGGGGGGAACTAGCACAGATACGCAGTATTTT. The full variable domain, rest sourced from reference TRBV18 and TRBJ2-3, is NAGVMQNPRHLVRRRGQEARLRCSPMKGHSHVYWYRQLPEEGLKFMVYLQKENIIDESGMPKERFSAEFPKEGPSILRIQQVVRGDSAAYFCASSPWRLAGGTSTDTQYFGPGTRLTVL.